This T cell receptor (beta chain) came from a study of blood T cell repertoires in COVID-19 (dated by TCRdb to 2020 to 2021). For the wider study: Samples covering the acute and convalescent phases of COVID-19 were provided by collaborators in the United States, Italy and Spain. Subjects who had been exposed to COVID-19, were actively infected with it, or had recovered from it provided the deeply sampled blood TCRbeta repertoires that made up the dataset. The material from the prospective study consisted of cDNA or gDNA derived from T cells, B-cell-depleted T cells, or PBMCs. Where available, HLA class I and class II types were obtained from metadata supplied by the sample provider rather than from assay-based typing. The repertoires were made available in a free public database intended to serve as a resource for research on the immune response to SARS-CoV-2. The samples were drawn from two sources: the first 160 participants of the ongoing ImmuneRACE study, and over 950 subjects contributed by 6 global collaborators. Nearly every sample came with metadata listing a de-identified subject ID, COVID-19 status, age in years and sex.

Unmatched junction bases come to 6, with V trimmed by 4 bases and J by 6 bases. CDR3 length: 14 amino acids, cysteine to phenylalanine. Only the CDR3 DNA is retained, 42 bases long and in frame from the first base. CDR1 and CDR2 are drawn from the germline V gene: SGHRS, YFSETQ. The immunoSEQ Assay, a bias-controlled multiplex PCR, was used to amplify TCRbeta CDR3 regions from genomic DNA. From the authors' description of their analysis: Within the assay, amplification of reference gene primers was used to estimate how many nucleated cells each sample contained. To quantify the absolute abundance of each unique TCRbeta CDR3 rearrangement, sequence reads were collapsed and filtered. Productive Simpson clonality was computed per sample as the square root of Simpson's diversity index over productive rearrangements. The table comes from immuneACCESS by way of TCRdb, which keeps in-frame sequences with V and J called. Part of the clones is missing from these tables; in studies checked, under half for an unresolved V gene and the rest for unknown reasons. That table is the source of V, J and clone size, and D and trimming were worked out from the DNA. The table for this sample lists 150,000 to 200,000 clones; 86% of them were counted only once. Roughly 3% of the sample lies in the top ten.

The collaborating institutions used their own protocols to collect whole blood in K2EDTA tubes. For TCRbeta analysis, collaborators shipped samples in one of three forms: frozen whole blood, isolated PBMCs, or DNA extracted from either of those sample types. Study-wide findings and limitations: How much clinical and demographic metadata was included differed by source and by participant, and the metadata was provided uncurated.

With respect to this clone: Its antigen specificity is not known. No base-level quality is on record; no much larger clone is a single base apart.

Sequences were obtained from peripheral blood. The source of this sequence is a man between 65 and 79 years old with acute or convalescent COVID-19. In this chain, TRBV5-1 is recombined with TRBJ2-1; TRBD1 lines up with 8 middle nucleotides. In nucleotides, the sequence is TGCGCCAGCAGCCCGGGACAGGTAACCAATGAGCAGTTCTTC. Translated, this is CASSPGQVTNEQFF. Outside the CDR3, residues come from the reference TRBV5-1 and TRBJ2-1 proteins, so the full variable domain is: KAGVTQTPRYLIKTRGQQVTLSCSPISGHRSVSWYQQTPGQGLQFLFEYFSETQRNKGNFPGRFSGRQFSNSRSEMNVSTLELGDSALYLCASSPGQVTNEQFFGPGTRLTVL.